The rows below give T cell receptor beta chains drawn from one sample of a study of beta chain features in type 1 diabetes. Using immunoSEQ multiplex PCR, the repertoire was profiled, and TCRdb retains in-frame clones only, with some absent. The repertoire holds about 23,000 clones, with 69% as singletons. The source material was Tregs from blood. The receptors were sampled from a man between 18 and 29 years old with type 1 diabetes. Each CDR3 is given with its conserved first and last residue. A D gene is named only where the DNA matches it firmly. The size entry is marked missing in some rows and otherwise reads once, few, many or a size class.

J,size,V,D,DNA,CDR3
TRBJ2-3,NA,TRBV5-1,TRBD2,TGCGCCAGCAGCTTGACTAGCGGGTTCAGCACAGATACGCAGTATTTT,CASSLTSGFSTDTQYF
TRBJ2-1,NA,TRBV5-1,NA,TGCGCCAGCAGCTTGGCGGCAGGGTCGAGCAATGAGCAGTTCTTC,CASSLAAGSSNEQFF
TRBJ2-6,once,TRBV7-2,NA,TGTGCCAGCAGCTTAGTTAACAGGCCGACCAACGTCCTGACTTTC,CASSLVNRPTNVLTF
TRBJ2-7,NA,TRBV5-5,TRBD2,TGTGCCAGCAGCTGGTTAGCGGGAGGGCCAGACGAGCAGTACTTC,CASSWLAGGPDEQYF
TRBJ2-3,NA,TRBV10-3,TRBD2,TGTGCCATCAGTGAGTCGGGGACTAGCACGCAGTATTTT,CAISESGTSTQYF
TRBJ1-5,NA,TRBV7-9,NA,TGTGCCAGCAGCTCAAACCTCAGACAGCCCCAGCATTTT,CASSSNLRQPQHF
TRBJ1-3,NA,TRBV11-2,NA,TGTGCCAGCAGCTTACGTCCCGGAGGTGGAAACACCATATATTTT,CASSLRPGGGNTIYF
TRBJ2-7,NA,TRBV9,NA,TGTGCCAGCAGCGTAGGAGTGGGGGGGCCTTACGAGCAGTACTTC,CASSVGVGGPYEQYF
TRBJ1-6,NA,TRBV6-5,NA,TGTGCCAGCAGTCGCGGGAATTATAATTCACCCCTCCACTTT,CASSRGNYNSPLHF
TRBJ2-3,NA,TRBV9,TRBD2,TGTGCCAGCAGCGTAGCTGTGGGGGGGGGCACAGATACGCAGTATTTT,CASSVAVGGGTDTQYF
TRBJ2-7,once,TRBV5-1,NA,TGCGCCAGCAGCCCTGGTTTAGGCCAGGGGATCTACGAGCAGTACTTC,CASSPGLGQGIYEQYF
TRBJ1-1,NA,TRBV18,NA,TGTGCCAGCTCACCGCATACAGGGTACACTGAAGCTTTCTTT,CASSPHTGYTEAFF
TRBJ2-1,NA,TRBV6-1,NA,TGTGCCAGTACGAGTAGCGGTGAGCAGTTCTTC,CASTSSGEQFF
TRBJ2-7,NA,TRBV7-2,NA,TGTGCCAGCAGCCCCGGGGTGCTCCTCTACGAGCAGTACTTC,CASSPGVLLYEQYF
TRBJ2-4,NA,TRBV19,TRBD1,TGTGCCAGTAGTATAAAACGGGGACAGAACCTAGCCAAAAACATTCAGTACTTC,CASSIKRGQNLAKNIQYF
TRBJ2-6,NA,TRBV7-9,TRBD1,TGTGCCAGCACCGTCGGACAGGGCCGCTCTGGGGCCAACGTCCTGACTTTC,CASTVGQGRSGANVLTF
TRBJ2-7,NA,TRBV28,TRBD2,TGTGCCAGCACCACATTTAGCGGGAGGCGCAACGAGCAGTACTTC,CASTTFSGRRNEQYF
TRBJ1-5,few,TRBV7-9,TRBD1,TGTGCCAGCAGCCTAGACAGGGGCCTCGATCAGCCCCAGCATTTT,CASSLDRGLDQPQHF
TRBJ2-3,NA,TRBV18,TRBD2,TGTGCCAGCTCCGAGAGACTTACTAGCGGGGGGGACACAGATACGCAGTATTTT,CASSERLTSGGDTDTQYF